This record looks at one T cell receptor (beta chain) sequence and its context. Its matching antigen is unknown. A clone one base away is much larger, so this may be a read error. Three rounds of nested PCR, following a modified ARM-PCR protocol, produced the TCRbeta library. One entry per CDR3 protein, called by TCRdb with MiXCR from the multiplex PCR reads. The data contain over 110,000 distinct CDR3 sequences, 66% of them seen just once; the ten biggest clones take up about 20%. Germline-derived CDR1 and CDR2 are SQVTM and ANQGSEA. CDR3 length: 12 amino acids. The germline V and J ends were trimmed by 5 bases and 3 bases, with 11 bases remaining between them. This entry belongs to a study of tumor and adjacent non-tumor tissue in lung cancer. General study points: Normal lung showed higher cumulative top 100 clone frequency than tumor.

The template was RNA from unsorted bulk tissue. Chemotherapy-naive patients with new lung cancer underwent thoracic surgery in China, August–late 2014. The sequenced sample was lung tumor tissue. The rearrangement joins TRBV29-1 to TRBJ2-7; TRBD1 might be the D (5 bases). This sequence was found in a man aged 55 to 70 with small cell lung cancer. This chain's CDR3 is CSVRTSGYEQYF. The CDR3 bases are TGCAGCGTTAGGACATCGGGCTACGAGCAGTACTTC.